This record covers a single T cell receptor (beta chain). Its antigen is unknown. Measured with immunoSEQ multiplex PCR; TCRdb has only the in-frame clones, and not every one. The top ten hold around 1% of the sample, which has 150,000 to 200,000 clones, 93% seen once. This entry comes from a study of T cell responses to AZD1222 COVID-19 vaccine. Study results and caveats: Epitopes outside B.1.351 and B.1.1.7 mutated regions reportedly drew nearly half of spike TCRs.

Second-dose intervals near 4 or 12 weeks were combined. Germline values: CDR1 MNHNY, CDR2 SVGAGI (reference sequence). This CDR3 has 11 amino acids. V lost 8 bases and J lost 7, with 11 bases in between. This TCR derives from an adult who received the AZD1222 COVID-19 vaccine. The chain combines TRBV6-6 with TRBJ1-1, with D unclear. The sample here was peripheral blood, taken 28 days after the second AZD1222 dose. The CDR3, as DNA: TGTGCCAGCGGCTCGGTAATTGAAGCTTTCTTT. It is translated as CASGSVIEAFF.